Below are 16 T cell receptor beta chains sequenced from a single sample in a study of T cell clones after liver transplantation. Profiled with immunoSEQ multiplex PCR; TCRdb holds only in-frame clones, not every one. The table includes around 110,000 clones, just over 90% detected once. The sequencing here drew on CD4+ T cells from blood, taken 12 months after liver transplant. The receptors derive from a human patient who received a liver transplant. Some T cells here may be from the graft donor.

CDR3 in DNA: TGCAGCGTTGGGAAACCGGGACAGGGGATGGGCGAGCAGTACTTC. This sequence encodes CSVGKPGQGMGEQYF. The chain has TRBV29-1 and TRBJ2-7; 10 bases match TRBD1. CDR3 length equals 15 residues. V shed 4 bases and J 6 bases; nucleotides not matched to a gene: 12. CDR1 is SQVTM and CDR2 is ANQGSEA in the germline V gene.

This chain connects TRBV6-6 to TRBJ1-4; D remains unclear. With 6 bases removed from V and 0 bases from J, the gap between germline ends came to 11 bases. The CDR3 loop spans 15 amino acids. The germline gives CDR1 MNHNY, CDR2 SVGAGI (reference sequence). The DNA of the CDR3 is TGTGCCAGCAGGACACAAGAGGCAACTAATGAAAAACTGTTTTTT. It specifies CASRTQEATNEKLFF.

V gene TRBV6-1 combines with J gene TRBJ2-3; no clear D. Germline CDR1 is MNHNS and CDR2 is SASEGT. This CDR3 is 13 amino acids long. The V and J ends lost 4 bases and 1 base respectively, with 6 bases between them. CDR3 DNA: TGTGCCAGCAGTGGGGTAGGCACAGATACGCAGTATTTT. Protein product: CASSGVGTDTQYF.

This clone has more than one count but fewer than ten. The genes are TRBV9 and TRBJ2-1; TRBD2 matches 10 bases. J was trimmed by 8 bases and V by 0 bases; bases with no gene match: 8. This CDR3 comprises 16 residues. The germline V gene encodes CDR1 SGDLS and CDR2 YYNGEE. The CDR3: CASSVGPSGSGDEQFF. The CDR3 coding sequence is TGTGCCAGCAGCGTAGGTCCTAGCGGGAGTGGCGATGAGCAGTTCTTC.

The genes are TRBV21-1 and TRBJ1-2. TRBV21-1 is annotated as a pseudogene. CDR3 size: 15 residues. This CDR3 reads CASTPGALRSEGYTF. The CDR3, as DNA: TGTGCCAGCACCCCCGGGGCCTTGCGGAGCGAGGGCTACACCTTC.

This rearrangement joins TRBV5-1 to TRBJ2-7; tentatively, D is TRBD1 (6 bases). Trimming took 3 bases from V and 5 from J, leaving 12 bases between them. Germline V gives CDR1 SGHRS, CDR2 YFSETQ. The CDR3 length is 13 residues. CDR3 region: CASSWNAGDEQYF. In DNA form, the CDR3 reads TGCGCCAGCAGCTGGAATGCAGGGGACGAGCAGTACTTC.

The CDR3 sequence: CASSSTFRPGGQYF. CDR3 coding DNA: TGTGCCAGCAGTTCAACCTTTAGGCCAGGCGGGCAGTACTTC. V gene TRBV6-5 combines with J gene TRBJ2-7, with D uncertain. V was clipped by 4 bases and J by 9 bases, with 19 bases between them. The CDR3 is 14 amino acids. The germline V gene has CDR1 MNHEY and CDR2 SVGAGI.

This rearrangement joins TRBV19 to TRBJ1-4, with D perhaps TRBD1 (5 bases). The CDR3 runs 13 residues. Germline V gene data show CDR1 as LNHDA and CDR2 as SQIVND (reference sequence). Trimming pared 7 bases from V and 10 bases from J, leaving 16 bases between. The DNA for the CDR3 is TGTGCCAGTACGGCCAGGGAGGGCAGAAAACTGTTTTTT. Amino acids: CASTAREGRKLFF.

The chain couples TRBV19 to TRBJ1-1; D call uncertain. CDR1 is LNHDA and CDR2 is SQIVND in the germline V gene (reference sequence). Between the trimmed V and J ends, which lost 7 bases and 11 bases, there was a span of 23 bases. The length of the CDR3 is 14 residues. The CDR3 region has the DNA TGTGCCAGTACCCTATCAGGAGGGCCCAAAGCGGCTTTCTTT. It translates to CASTLSGGPKAAFF.

The chain couples TRBV29-1 to TRBJ2-3; 9 nucleotides line up with TRBD2. Trimming at V came to 4 bases and at J to 5 bases, leaving 4 bases not matched to a gene. The CDR3 spans 13 residues. CDR1 SQVTM and CDR2 ANQGSEA come from the germline V gene. This chain's CDR3 is CSVGGRARDTQYF. As DNA, the CDR3 is TGCAGCGTTGGCGGGAGGGCCAGAGATACGCAGTATTTT.

As for this clone: The same CDR3 can be traced to other DNA sequences in this sample. The chain combines TRBV19 with TRBJ2-6, with no clear D. Germline loops: CDR1 LNHDA, CDR2 SQIVND (reference sequence). V was trimmed by 0 bases and J by 3 bases, leaving 6 bases between them. The CDR3 spans 15 residues. This CDR3 reads CASSIEGSGANVLTF. For the CDR3, the DNA is TGTGCCAGTAGTATAGAGGGTAGTGGGGCCAACGTCCTGACTTTC.

The V and J genes are TRBV15 and TRBJ2-1, with 10 bases lining up with TRBD1. The CDR3 sequence is 15 residues long. Unmatched junction bases numbered 3, after V lost 4 bases and J lost 3 bases. The germline gives CDR1 LNHNV, CDR2 YYDKDF (reference sequence). The CDR3 nucleotides are TGTGCCACCAGCATAGGGACAGGGGACTACAATGAGCAGTTCTTC. Residues: CATSIGTGDYNEQFF. Full variable domain (missing parts from reference TRBV15 and TRBJ2-1): DAMVIQNPRYQVTQFGKPVTLSCSQTLNHNVMYWYQQKSSQAPKLLFHYYDKDFNNEADTPDNFQSRRPNTSFCFLDIRSPGLGDTAMYLCATSIGTGDYNEQFFGPGTRLTVL.

This chain joins TRBV6-1 and TRBJ2-6; D remains unclear. V was pared by 3 bases and J by 2 bases, with 5 bases between. The CDR3 totals 14 residues. CDR1 is MNHNS and CDR2 is SASEGT in the germline V gene. The CDR3 region is CASSEPTGANVLTF. CDR3 coding DNA: TGTGCCAGCAGTGAGCCAACTGGGGCCAACGTCCTGACTTTC.

The V and J genes are TRBV19 and TRBJ2-7, with 7 bases fitting TRBD2. CDR3 length equals 16 residues. The junction had 11 bases not matched to a gene; V was cut back by 1 base and J by 5 bases. Germline assignment: CDR1 LNHDA and CDR2 SQIVND (reference sequence). This chain's CDR3 is CASSIGLGGSFNEQYF. The CDR3 DNA is TGTGCCAGTAGTATAGGCCTCGGGGGGAGCTTCAACGAGCAGTACTTC. Full variable domain (outside the CDR3, taken from reference TRBV19 and TRBJ2-7): DGGITQSPKYLFRKEGQNVTLSCEQNLNHDAMYWYRQDPGQGLRLIYYSQIVNDFQKGDIAEGYSVSREKKESFPLTVTSAQKNPTAFYLCASSIGLGGSFNEQYFGPGTRLTVT.

This chain connects TRBV11-1 to TRBJ1-2, with 7 bases fitting TRBD1. The trim removed 5 bases at V and 8 bases at J, leaving 8 bases unmatched. This CDR3 region has 13 residues. Germline V CDR1 and CDR2: SGHAT, FQDESV (reference sequence). CDR3 loop: CASSRVDREGYTF. The CDR3 region has the DNA TGTGCCAGCAGCCGGGTCGACAGGGAAGGCTACACCTTC.

The rearrangement joins TRBV12-2 to TRBJ1-1; whether TRBD1, the table's D call, matches the DNA was not checked. TRBV12-2 is a known pseudogene. This CDR3 has 19 amino acids. DNA for the CDR3: TGTGCAAGTCGCTTGGAAGGGACAAGACCCCCGACCATGAACACTGAAGCTTTCTTT. Translating it yields CASRLEGTRPPTMNTEAFF.